Listed below are T cell receptor beta chains from one sample, sequenced in a study of CD8 T cells in Susac syndrome. MiXCR, applied by TCRdb to the immunoSEQ multiplex PCR reads, yields one record per CDR3 protein. The sample includes about 290,000 distinct CDR3 sequences, around 91% of them seen just once. Sequenced input: CD8+ T cells from PBMCs. These receptors came from a human donor with multiple sclerosis. Both conserved end residues are part of each CDR3. A D gene is named only where the DNA matches it firmly. Clone sizes are given selectively: once, few, many, or a class where the clone is expanded.

j_call: TRBJ1-6
clone_size: .
v_call: TRBV28
d_call: .
cdr3_aa: CASSFGVSDSSPLHF
cdr3_nt: TGTGCCAGCAGTTTCGGGGTTTCGGATAGTTCACCCCTCCACTTT

j_call: TRBJ1-1
clone_size: .
v_call: TRBV7-7
d_call: .
cdr3_aa: CASSSNTGAEAFF
cdr3_nt: TGTGCTAGCAGCTCTAACACTGGGGCTGAAGCTTTCTTT

j_call: TRBJ1-5
clone_size: .
v_call: TRBV19
d_call: .
cdr3_aa: CASSVKGFNQPQHF
cdr3_nt: TGTGCCAGTAGTGTTAAGGGCTTCAATCAGCCCCAGCATTTT

j_call: TRBJ1-6
clone_size: once
v_call: TRBV6-2/TRBV6-3
d_call: .
cdr3_aa: CASRSTGFYNSPLHF
cdr3_nt: TGTGCCAGCAGGTCGACAGGCTTCTATAATTCACCCCTCCACTTT

j_call: TRBJ2-1
clone_size: .
v_call: TRBV4-2
d_call: TRBD2
cdr3_aa: CASSLRLAEGGNEQFF
cdr3_nt: TGTGCCAGCAGCCTAAGACTAGCGGAGGGGGGCAATGAGCAGTTCTTC

j_call: TRBJ2-5
clone_size: .
v_call: TRBV5-5
d_call: .
cdr3_aa: CASSLASGKETQYF
cdr3_nt: TGTGCCAGCAGCTTGGCCTCGGGAAAAGAGACCCAGTACTTC

j_call: TRBJ2-1
clone_size: .
v_call: TRBV11-1
d_call: .
cdr3_aa: CASSLLKGSEQFF
cdr3_nt: TGTGCCAGCAGCCTCCTTAAGGGTAGCGAGCAGTTCTTC

j_call: TRBJ2-1
clone_size: .
v_call: TRBV7-6
d_call: TRBD2
cdr3_aa: CASSLATSGKYNEQFF
cdr3_nt: TGTGCCAGCAGCTTAGCGACTAGCGGCAAGTACAATGAGCAGTTCTTC

j_call: TRBJ2-7
clone_size: .
v_call: TRBV4-1
d_call: .
cdr3_aa: CASSPRGSSTYEQYF
cdr3_nt: TGCGCCAGCAGCCCCAGGGGTTCCTCAACCTACGAGCAGTACTTC

j_call: TRBJ1-5
clone_size: once
v_call: TRBV11-1
d_call: TRBD1
cdr3_aa: CASSLGPGQGDQPQHF
cdr3_nt: TGTGCCAGCAGCTTAGGTCCGGGACAGGGAGACCAGCCCCAGCATTTT

j_call: TRBJ1-3
clone_size: .
v_call: TRBV28
d_call: .
cdr3_aa: CASPAGRKEGNTIYF
cdr3_nt: TGTGCCAGCCCCGCCGGACGTAAAGAAGGAAACACCATATATTTT

j_call: TRBJ1-5
clone_size: few
v_call: TRBV19
d_call: .
cdr3_aa: CASSIVGGSNQPQHF
cdr3_nt: TGTGCCAGTAGTATAGTGGGGGGGAGCAATCAGCCCCAGCATTTT

j_call: TRBJ2-5
clone_size: .
v_call: TRBV6-5
d_call: .
cdr3_aa: CASSYFYGGRETQYF
cdr3_nt: TGTGCCAGCAGTTACTTCTATGGCGGTCGAGAGACCCAGTACTTC

j_call: TRBJ1-4
clone_size: .
v_call: TRBV7-9
d_call: .
cdr3_aa: CASSQEALRGFFGEKLFF
cdr3_nt: TGTGCCAGCAGCCAAGAGGCCCTACGAGGATTCTTCGGTGAAAAACTGTTTTTT

j_call: TRBJ1-1
clone_size: .
v_call: TRBV7-9
d_call: .
cdr3_aa: CASSLGVAEAFF
cdr3_nt: TGTGCCAGCAGCTTAGGGGTGGCTGAAGCTTTCTTT

j_call: TRBJ1-1
clone_size: once
v_call: TRBV19
d_call: .
cdr3_aa: CASSISLGHSAEAFF
cdr3_nt: TGTGCCAGTAGTATATCCCTGGGACATTCGGCTGAAGCTTTCTTT

j_call: TRBJ2-3
clone_size: .
v_call: TRBV28
d_call: .
cdr3_aa: CASSEVASTDTQYF
cdr3_nt: TGTGCCAGCAGCGAGGTCGCTAGCACAGATACGCAGTATTTT

j_call: TRBJ2-7
clone_size: .
v_call: TRBV5-6
d_call: .
cdr3_aa: CASSSGRRGQPYEQYF
cdr3_nt: TGTGCCAGCAGCTCGGGAAGAAGAGGACAGCCCTACGAGCAGTACTTC

j_call: TRBJ2-7
clone_size: .
v_call: TRBV5-1
d_call: .
cdr3_aa: CASSFGTGTNEQYF
cdr3_nt: TGCGCCAGCAGCTTCGGGACGGGGACGAACGAGCAGTACTTC

j_call: TRBJ2-5
clone_size: .
v_call: TRBV27
d_call: TRBD1
cdr3_aa: CASSRGTGGNPRTQYF
cdr3_nt: TGTGCCAGCAGTCGGGGGACAGGGGGCAATCCTAGGACCCAGTACTTC

j_call: TRBJ2-1
clone_size: .
v_call: TRBV24-1
d_call: TRBD2
cdr3_aa: CATSDRTSGRHEQFF
cdr3_nt: TGTGCCACCAGTGACCGGACTAGCGGGAGGCACGAGCAGTTCTTC

j_call: TRBJ2-5
clone_size: .
v_call: TRBV12-3/TRBV12-4
d_call: .
cdr3_aa: CASSNYFGTQYF
cdr3_nt: TGTGCCAGCAGTAACTATTTCGGAACCCAGTACTTC

j_call: TRBJ2-2
clone_size: once
v_call: TRBV27
d_call: TRBD2
cdr3_aa: CASSLWGLDITGELFF
cdr3_nt: TGTGCCAGCAGTTTATGGGGACTAGATATCACCGGGGAGCTGTTTTTT

j_call: TRBJ2-5
clone_size: .
v_call: TRBV29-1
d_call: .
cdr3_aa: CSGNSGTQYF
cdr3_nt: TGCAGCGGGAATTCTGGGACCCAGTACTTC

j_call: TRBJ2-1
clone_size: .
v_call: TRBV7-9
d_call: .
cdr3_aa: CASAGRNEQFF
cdr3_nt: TGTGCCAGCGCAGGCCGGAATGAGCAGTTCTTC

j_call: TRBJ2-7
clone_size: .
v_call: TRBV12-3/TRBV12-4
d_call: .
cdr3_aa: CASSDTSSGTYEQYF
cdr3_nt: TGTGCCAGCAGTGACACTAGCTCGGGAACCTACGAGCAGTACTTC

j_call: TRBJ2-5
clone_size: .
v_call: TRBV14
d_call: .
cdr3_aa: CASSLLTPREETQYF
cdr3_nt: TGTGCCAGCAGCCTCTTAACACCCCGGGAAGAGACCCAGTACTTC

j_call: TRBJ2-1
clone_size: .
v_call: TRBV24-1
d_call: TRBD1
cdr3_aa: CATSDSGQGVWNEQFF
cdr3_nt: TGTGCCACCAGTGATTCTGGACAGGGGGTTTGGAATGAGCAGTTCTTC

j_call: TRBJ2-1
clone_size: .
v_call: TRBV7-9
d_call: TRBD1
cdr3_aa: CASSLPSTGDGEVGQFF
cdr3_nt: TGTGCCAGCAGCCTTCCCAGCACAGGGGACGGAGAGGTCGGGCAGTTCTTC

j_call: TRBJ1-1
clone_size: .
v_call: TRBV27
d_call: .
cdr3_aa: CASSFMGTLLNTEAFF
cdr3_nt: TGTGCCAGCAGTTTCATGGGGACCCTCCTGAACACTGAAGCTTTCTTT

j_call: TRBJ1-5
clone_size: .
v_call: TRBV28
d_call: TRBD1
cdr3_aa: CASSLTGSRGNQPQHF
cdr3_nt: TGTGCCAGCAGTTTGACAGGGTCCCGTGGCAATCAGCCCCAGCATTTT

j_call: TRBJ2-7
clone_size: .
v_call: TRBV15
d_call: TRBD1
cdr3_aa: CATSSLGTGSREQYF
cdr3_nt: TGTGCCACCAGTTCTCTCGGGACAGGATCGAGGGAGCAGTACTTC